The source of this TCR beta chain is a study of blood T cell repertoires in COVID-19. Across the whole study: Sites across the United States, Italy and Spain contributed samples from acute and convalescent COVID-19.

This clone occurred a few times. The V gene end was trimmed by 1 base and the J gene end by 3 bases; junction bases not matched to a gene: 14. CDR1 and CDR2 (germline): MGHRA, YSYEKL. The CDR3 sequence is 19 residues long. Using immunoSEQ multiplex PCR, the repertoire was profiled, and TCRdb retains in-frame clones only, with some absent. The repertoire has about 190,000 clones, approximately 90% of them found once; the top ten carry 4% to 5%. What was sequenced was peripheral blood. This rearrangement joins TRBV4-1 to TRBJ2-3; 9 bases are a match to TRBD2. This receptor was identified in a human donor in a cohort sampled during active COVID-19. The CDR3 loop reads CASSQVFAGGPSLTDTQYF. DNA for the CDR3: TGCGCCAGCAGCCAAGTGTTCGCGGGGGGGCCGAGTTTGACAGATACGCAGTATTTT.